This is a list of T cell receptor beta chains from one sample in a study of T cell repertoires in cytomegalovirus infection. TCRdb analysed the reads with MiXCR anew, one entry per CDR3 protein. The table shows 150,000 to 200,000 distinct CDR3 sequences, with about 20% occurring only once. Sequencing was done on a sample of PBMCs. These receptors all come from a human donor in good health (CMV status not recorded). Some clones in this sample may be carry-over from other donors' samples. Each CDR3 is given with its conserved first and last residue. A D gene is named only where the DNA matches it firmly. Clone size, where shown, is once, few, many, or a class for clones that have expanded.

size: few
J: TRBJ1-1
V: TRBV7-3
D: TRBD1
CDR3: CASSFSSGGNTEAFF
DNA: TGTGCCAGCAGCTTCTCCTCAGGGGGTAACACTGAAGCTTTCTTT

size: many
J: TRBJ2-2
V: TRBV11-2
D: .
CDR3: CASSLEPGVTGELFF
DNA: TGTGCCAGCAGCTTAGAGCCAGGGGTAACCGGGGAGCTGTTTTTT

size: .
J: TRBJ1-1
V: TRBV19
D: .
CDR3: CASSIGTESVEAFF
DNA: TGTGCCAGTAGTATAGGGACGGAATCCGTTGAAGCTTTCTTT

size: once
J: TRBJ1-1
V: TRBV5-6
D: .
CDR3: CASSWSTEEAFF
DNA: TGTGCCAGCAGCTGGAGCACTGAGGAAGCTTTCTTT

size: many
J: TRBJ1-1
V: TRBV5-1
D: .
CDR3: CASSLSMNGITEAFF
DNA: TGCGCCAGCAGCTTGTCTATGAACGGTATCACTGAAGCTTTCTTT

size: .
J: TRBJ2-5
V: TRBV30
D: .
CDR3: CAWSPPGPRETQYF
DNA: TGTGCCTGGAGTCCCCCCGGGCCAAGAGAGACCCAGTACTTC

size: few
J: TRBJ1-5
V: TRBV19
D: .
CDR3: CASKVPGDQPQHF
DNA: TGTGCCAGTAAGGTTCCGGGGGATCAGCCCCAGCATTTT

size: .
J: TRBJ2-1
V: TRBV5-1
D: .
CDR3: CASSFRRGGPDEQFF
DNA: TGCGCCAGCAGCTTCCGCAGGGGGGGGCCTGATGAGCAGTTCTTC

size: .
J: TRBJ1-1
V: TRBV4-1
D: .
CDR3: CASSQSPALTQGRSTEAFF
DNA: TGCGCCAGCAGCCAATCGCCCGCCCTTACGCAGGGCAGGAGCACTGAAGCTTTCTTT

size: .
J: TRBJ2-4
V: TRBV7-9
D: TRBD1
CDR3: CASSLEGRGNIQYF
DNA: TGTGCCAGCAGCTTAGAGGGCAGGGGGAACATTCAGTACTTC

size: many
J: TRBJ2-5
V: TRBV20-1
D: .
CDR3: CSAQVSETQYF
DNA: TGCAGTGCCCAAGTTTCGGAGACCCAGTACTTC

size: .
J: TRBJ2-5
V: TRBV6-2/TRBV6-3
D: TRBD2
CDR3: CASSYLAGGSETQYF
DNA: TGTGCCAGCAGTTACCTAGCGGGAGGGTCAGAGACCCAGTACTTC

size: many
J: TRBJ2-3
V: TRBV6-2/TRBV6-3
D: .
CDR3: CASSFRRSTDTQYF
DNA: TGTGCCAGCAGTTTCCGTCGTAGCACAGATACGCAGTATTTT

size: few
J: TRBJ2-1
V: TRBV6-2/TRBV6-3
D: TRBD2
CDR3: CASAHSGRAGEQFF
DNA: TGTGCCAGCGCGCATAGCGGGAGGGCCGGTGAGCAGTTCTTC

size: few
J: TRBJ2-7
V: TRBV7-3
D: TRBD1
CDR3: CASSLYRGDSYEQYF
DNA: TGTGCCAGCAGCTTATACAGGGGGGACTCCTACGAGCAGTACTTC

size: many
J: TRBJ1-1
V: TRBV10-3
D: .
CDR3: CAISENGLQNTEAFF
DNA: TGTGCCATCAGTGAGAATGGACTTCAGAACACTGAAGCTTTCTTT

size: .
J: TRBJ2-1
V: TRBV24-1
D: .
CDR3: CATSDPDPRGSYNEQFF
DNA: TGTGCCACCAGTGATCCCGACCCAAGGGGCTCCTACAATGAGCAGTTCTTC

size: .
J: TRBJ2-7
V: TRBV6-2/TRBV6-3
D: TRBD2
CDR3: CASSRARRLATYEQYF
DNA: TGTGCCAGCAGCCGAGCTAGGAGACTAGCGACTTACGAGCAGTACTTC

size: .
J: TRBJ1-2
V: TRBV5-1
D: TRBD1
CDR3: CASSLGQGESYTF
DNA: TGCGCCAGCAGCTTGGGACAGGGAGAAAGCTACACCTTC

size: .
J: TRBJ2-1
V: TRBV7-9
D: TRBD2
CDR3: CASSLFADQLAGRLHEQFF
DNA: TGTGCCAGCAGCTTATTCGCCGACCAACTAGCGGGGAGGCTCCATGAGCAGTTCTTC

size: few
J: TRBJ2-7
V: TRBV27
D: .
CDR3: CASSNRVYEQYF
DNA: TGTGCCAGCAGCAACCGGGTCTACGAGCAGTACTTC

size: once
J: TRBJ2-3
V: TRBV5-7
D: TRBD2
CDR3: CASSTAPLAGGSTDTQYF
DNA: TGTGCCAGCAGCACCGCCCCCCTGGCGGGAGGGAGCACAGATACGCAGTATTTT

size: many
J: TRBJ2-3
V: TRBV10-3
D: TRBD2
CDR3: CAISESPSGGGDTQYF
DNA: TGTGCCATCAGTGAGTCCCCTAGCGGTGGAGGAGATACGCAGTATTTT

size: .
J: TRBJ2-6
V: TRBV7-6
D: .
CDR3: CASSLAASAGANVLTF
DNA: TGTGCCAGCAGCTTAGCGGCCAGTGCTGGGGCCAACGTCCTGACTTTC

size: many
J: TRBJ2-1
V: TRBV12-3/TRBV12-4
D: .
CDR3: CASSSPGRDEQFF
DNA: TGTGCCAGCAGTTCCCCGGGGCGAGATGAGCAGTTCTTC

size: few
J: TRBJ2-1
V: TRBV5-1
D: .
CDR3: CASSFDRINEQFF
DNA: TGCGCCAGCAGCTTTGACCGAATCAATGAGCAGTTCTTC

size: .
J: TRBJ2-2
V: TRBV7-2
D: .
CDR3: CASSLRVPGTRAGELFF
DNA: TGTGCCAGCAGCTTAAGGGTACCAGGGACGAGGGCCGGGGAGCTGTTTTTT

size: .
J: TRBJ2-1
V: TRBV6-2/TRBV6-3
D: .
CDR3: CASSGLPVDEQFF
DNA: TGTGCCAGCTCTGGACTGCCGGTCGATGAGCAGTTCTTC

size: .
J: TRBJ1-1
V: TRBV2
D: .
CDR3: CASRWGANTEAFF
DNA: TGTGCCAGCAGGTGGGGGGCGAACACTGAAGCTTTCTTT